The next 11 T cell receptor beta chains were all read from a single sample in a study of blood T cell repertoires in COVID-19. Generated by immunoSEQ multiplex PCR, the TCRdb table keeps only in-frame clones and is missing some. The table includes about 170,000 clones, approximately 91% detected once. The sequenced material came from peripheral blood. The source of these receptors is a man younger than 35 with COVID-19, enrolled during active disease.

This rearrangement joins TRBV19 to TRBJ1-1; TRBD1 matches at 7 bases. The V gene's germline CDR1 is LNHDA and CDR2 SQIVND (reference sequence). The CDR3 has 13 amino acids. V lost 9 bases and J lost 4; bases outside the gene matches: 8. CDR3 region: CASRGGAGTEAFF. The CDR3 DNA is TGTGCCAGCAGAGGGGGCGCGGGCACTGAAGCTTTCTTT.

This chain links TRBV10-3 with TRBJ2-1; D might be TRBD2 (5 bases). V shed 5 bases and J shed 12 bases, with 14 bases lying between them. The CDR3 length is 12 residues. The germline gives CDR1 ENHRY, CDR2 SYGVKD. CDR3 DNA sequence: TGTGCCATCAGTCCAACTAGTCCTGTGCAGTTCTTC. Translating gives CAISPTSPVQFF.

This chain joins TRBV30 and TRBJ1-2; the match to TRBD1 covers 10 bases. Germline lookup yields CDR1 GTSNPN and CDR2 SVGIG (reference sequence). After removal of 1 base from V and 8 bases from J, the junction contained 16 bases not matched to a gene. The CDR3 runs to 17 residues. The chain's CDR3 is CAWSAFPDRGGLWGYTF. Here the CDR3 DNA reads TGTGCCTGGAGTGCTTTCCCGGACAGGGGGGGTCTATGGGGCTACACCTTC.

The gene calls are TRBV19 and TRBJ1-2, with 8 nucleotides matching TRBD1. CDR1 and CDR2 (germline): LNHDA, SQIVND (reference sequence). The CDR3 is 14 amino acids. V trimming: 6 bases; J trimming: 0 bases; junction bases outside the gene matches: 3. CDR3: CASRGTGANYGYTF. The CDR3 nucleotides are TGTGCCAGTAGAGGGACAGGAGCTAACTATGGCTACACCTTC. The complete variable domain, with remaining parts taken from reference TRBV19 and TRBJ1-2, reads DGGITQSPKYLFRKEGQNVTLSCEQNLNHDAMYWYRQDPGQGLRLIYYSQIVNDFQKGDIAEGYSVSREKKESFPLTVTSAQKNPTAFYLCASRGTGANYGYTFGSGTRLTVV.

The chain employs TRBV19 and TRBJ1-3, with D possibly being TRBD1 (6 bases). Trimming removed 6 bases from V and 1 base from J, with 10 bases in between. Germline CDR1 reads LNHDA; CDR2 reads SQIVND (reference sequence). The CDR3 loop spans 14 amino acids. The CDR3 region has the DNA TGTGCCAGTAGGGCAACAGGGTCTGGAAACACCATATATTTT. It specifies CASRATGSGNTIYF.

The chain is built from TRBV19 and TRBJ1-1, with D tentatively TRBD1 (6 bases). The CDR3 is 15 residues long. In germline, CDR1 is LNHDA, CDR2 SQIVND (reference sequence). V lost 2 bases and J 5 bases, leaving 15 bases between the germline ends. The CDR3 DNA is TGTGCCAGTAGTATACGGGGGGCATTCGGGACTGAAGCTTTCTTT. It translates to CASSIRGAFGTEAFF.

V usage is TRBV28 and J usage is TRBJ2-7; TRBD2 aligns across 7 bases. CDR3 length: 15 amino acids. Losses at the gene ends were 3 bases for V and 6 bases for J; bases not matched to a gene: 11. The V gene's germline CDR1 is MDHEN and CDR2 SYDVKM. The CDR3 DNA follows: TGTGCCAGCAGTTTTGGTCGCGGGAGATTGGGCGAGCAGTACTTC. This encodes CASSFGRGRLGEQYF.

In this sample, this clone turned up a few times. DNA for the CDR3: TGTGCCAGCAGCTTAGACAGATATAATTCACCCCTCCACTTT. Its translation: CASSLDRYNSPLHF. This sequence joins TRBV7-8 and TRBJ1-6; D remains unclear. Germline CDR1 reads SGHVS; CDR2 reads FQNEAQ. CDR3 length: 14 amino acids. Trimming shortened V by 1 base and J by 4 bases, and 5 bases separated the two germline ends.

The V call is TRBV28, the J call TRBJ1-3; no clear D. From germline, CDR1 is MDHEN and CDR2 SYDVKM. This CDR3 is built from 15 residues. The V gene lost 7 bases and the J gene lost 0 bases, with 13 bases spanning the gap. The CDR3 coding sequence is TGTGCCAGCACCCTAAGAAGTTACTCTGGAAACACCATATATTTT. Protein sequence: CASTLRSYSGNTIYF. The full variable domain, rest sourced from reference TRBV28 and TRBJ1-3, is DVKVTQSSRYLVKRTGEKVFLECVQDMDHENMFWYRQDPGLGLRLIYFSYDVKMKEKGDIPEGYSVSREKKERFSLILESASTNQTSMYLCASTLRSYSGNTIYFGEGSWLTVV.

The genes are TRBV4-2 and TRBJ2-3; tentative D call: TRBD2 (5 bases). CDR1 and CDR2 from the germline V gene are LGHNA and YNFKEQ. This CDR3 has 17 residues. Trimming stripped 4 bases from V and 5 bases from J, with 22 bases between. This chain's CDR3 is CASSLTPGAERKDTQYF. Written as DNA, the CDR3 is TGTGCCAGCAGCCTTACCCCCGGAGCGGAGAGGAAAGATACGCAGTATTTT.

The chain is built from TRBV6-5 and TRBJ2-7; 8 bases map to TRBD2. Germline V gene data show CDR1 as MNHEY and CDR2 as SVGAGI. With 6 bases clipped from V and 4 bases from J, the junction kept 11 bases outside the gene matches. The CDR3 has 15 amino acids. CDR3 sequence reads: CASSPGVVAGYEQYF. The CDR3 DNA sequence: TGTGCCAGCAGCCCGGGAGTCGTAGCGGGATACGAGCAGTACTTC.